This paragraph covers one T cell receptor beta chain sequence. Antigen unknown. These data come from a study of early T cells in non-severe SARS-CoV-2 infection. At the level of the study: Alpha and beta chains were unpaired, from unsorted whole-blood bulk RNA. General observations from the study: Matching with VDJdb favored anti-spike CD8 responses (missing private and CD4 specificities).

Each cDNA molecule carried a unique molecular identifier. TCRdb passed the 5' RACE reads through MiXCR, listing each CDR3 protein once. The sample includes some 61,000 distinct CDR3 sequences, around 8.5% seen only once; the top ten take about a fifth. V trimming: 2 bases; J trimming: 7 bases; junction bases outside the gene matches: 10. The CDR3 consists of 15 residues. Germline CDR1 is SGHKS and CDR2 is YYEKEE (reference sequence). The chain uses TRBV5-5 and TRBJ1-1, with 8 bases lining up with TRBD1. The sample consisted of whole blood. The origin of this receptor is an adult who was a healthcare worker with PCR-confirmed SARS-CoV-2 infection or an uninfected control (not recorded which). CDR3 in DNA: TGTGCCAGCAGCTTACATCCGGGACAGGAATATGAAGCTTTCTTT. The encoded protein is CASSLHPGQEYEAFF.